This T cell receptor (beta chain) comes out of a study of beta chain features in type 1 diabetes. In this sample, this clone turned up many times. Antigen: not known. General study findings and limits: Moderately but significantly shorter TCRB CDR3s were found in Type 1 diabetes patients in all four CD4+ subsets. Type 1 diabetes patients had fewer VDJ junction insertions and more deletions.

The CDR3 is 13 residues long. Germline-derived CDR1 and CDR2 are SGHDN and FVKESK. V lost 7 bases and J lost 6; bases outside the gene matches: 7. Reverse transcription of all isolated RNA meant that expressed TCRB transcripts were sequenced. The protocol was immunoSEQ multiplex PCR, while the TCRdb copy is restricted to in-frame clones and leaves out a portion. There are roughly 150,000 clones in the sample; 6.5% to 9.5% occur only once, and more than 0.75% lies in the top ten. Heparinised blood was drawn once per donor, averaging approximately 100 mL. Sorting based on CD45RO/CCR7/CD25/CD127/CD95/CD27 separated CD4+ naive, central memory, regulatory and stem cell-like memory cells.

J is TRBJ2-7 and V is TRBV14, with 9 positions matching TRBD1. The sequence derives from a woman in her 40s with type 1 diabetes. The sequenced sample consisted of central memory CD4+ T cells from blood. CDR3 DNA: TGTGCCAGCAACCGGGACAGGGCGGCCGAGCAGTACTTC. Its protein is CASNRDRAAEQYF.